The clone carrying this T cell receptor (beta chain) has at least ten counts. This entry is derived from a study of spatial heterogeneity in lung cancer. Deletions cut 1 base from V and 6 bases from J, with 12 bases between. Germline V gives CDR1 SQVTM, CDR2 ANQGSEA. The CDR3 runs 13 residues. The time point was: sample taken at primary tumor resection. TCRdb itself ran the 5' RACE reads through MiXCR, one entry per CDR3 protein. The sample holds around 63,000 distinct CDR3 sequences, roughly 6.6% seen once. V and J are TRBV29-1 and TRBJ1-2, with D maybe TRBD1 (6 bases). This TCR came from a female donor with early-stage non-small cell lung cancer. This specimen was PBMCs, taken at surgery. CDR3 nucleotide sequence: TGCAGCGTTGAAGTCGGCAGGGGCCATGGCTACACCTTC. Translating it yields CSVEVGRGHGYTF.